This is a list of T cell receptor beta chains from one sample in a study of blood T cell repertoires in COVID-19. Clones were sequenced by immunoSEQ multiplex PCR, and TCRdb holds only the in-frame ones, with some missing. The table lists approximately 120,000 clones, 60% to 85% of them singletons. Sequenced sample: peripheral blood. The receptors stem from a human donor in a cohort sampled during active or convalescent COVID-19. CDR3s leave out the opening cysteine and the closing phenylalanine or tryptophan.

V	J	CDR3
TRBV12-3/TRBV12-4	TRBJ2-1	ASRRTGDNEQF
TRBV27	TRBJ2-3	ASSDRTSGTQY
TRBV5-1	TRBJ2-7	ASSWGPGGSYEQY
TRBV7-3	TRBJ2-2	ASSLGTTNTGELF
TRBV7-9	TRBJ2-7	ATQPRAGHGGYEQY
TRBV25-1	TRBJ1-3	ASRVGSPGNTIY
TRBV19	TRBJ1-1	ASKTEGDTEAF
TRBV5-1	TRBJ2-3	ASSLEHLTDTQY
TRBV4-2	TRBJ2-1	ASSNTGTGVNEQF
TRBV25-1	TRBJ2-3	ASSQGGSVDTQY
TRBV11-1	TRBJ2-3	ASSRRLALTGDTQY
TRBV10-1	TRBJ2-7	ASSNTGKQQY
TRBV5-1	TRBJ1-3	ASSLEGQGSLGGNTIY
TRBV6-2/TRBV6-3	TRBJ1-1	ASSTHGTGFVEAF
TRBV28	TRBJ1-1	ASSARQGQMNTEAF
TRBV10-1	TRBJ1-1	ASSELRTGLRGTEAF
TRBV10-3	TRBJ1-1	AISVRTGDTEAF
TRBV30	TRBJ2-7	AWSVGNYEQY
TRBV6-6	TRBJ1-2	ASNQDRTLAGYT
TRBV4-3	TRBJ2-7	ASSQVLFGTGAYEQY
TRBV3-1/TRBV3-2	TRBJ2-7	ASSQTGTSSKQY
TRBV9	TRBJ2-1	ASSARDRVFARGPYNEQF
TRBV7-9	TRBJ2-1	ASSLKEPYNEQF
TRBV5-4	TRBJ1-6	ASSQPGQGINSPLH
TRBV30	TRBJ1-3	AWTKRTANTIY
TRBV28	TRBJ1-2	ASSLLLTGFGYT
TRBV5-1	TRBJ1-1	ASSLAGGENTEAF
TRBV30	TRBJ1-5	AWRGTDSFNQPQH